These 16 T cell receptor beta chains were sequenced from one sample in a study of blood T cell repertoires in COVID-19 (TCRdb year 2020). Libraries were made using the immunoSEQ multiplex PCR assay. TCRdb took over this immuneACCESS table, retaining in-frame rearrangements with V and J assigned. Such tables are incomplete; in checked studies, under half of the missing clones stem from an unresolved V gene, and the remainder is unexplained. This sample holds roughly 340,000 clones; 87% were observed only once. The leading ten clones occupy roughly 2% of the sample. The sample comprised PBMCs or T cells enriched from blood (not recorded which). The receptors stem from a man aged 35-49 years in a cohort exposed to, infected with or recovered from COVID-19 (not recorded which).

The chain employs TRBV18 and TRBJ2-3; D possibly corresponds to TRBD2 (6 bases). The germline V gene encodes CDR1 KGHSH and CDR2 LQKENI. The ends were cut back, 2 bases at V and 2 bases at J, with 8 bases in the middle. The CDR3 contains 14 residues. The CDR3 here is CASSPAGYTDTQYF. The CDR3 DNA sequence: TGTGCCAGCTCACCAGCGGGGTACACAGATACGCAGTATTTT.

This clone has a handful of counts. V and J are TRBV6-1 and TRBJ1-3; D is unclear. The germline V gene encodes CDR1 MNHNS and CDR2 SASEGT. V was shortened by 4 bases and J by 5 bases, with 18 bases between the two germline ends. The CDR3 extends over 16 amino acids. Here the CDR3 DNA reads TGTGCCAGCAGTGCCCCTCAGGAGGTCGGACGAAACACCATATATTTT. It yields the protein CASSAPQEVGRNTIYF.

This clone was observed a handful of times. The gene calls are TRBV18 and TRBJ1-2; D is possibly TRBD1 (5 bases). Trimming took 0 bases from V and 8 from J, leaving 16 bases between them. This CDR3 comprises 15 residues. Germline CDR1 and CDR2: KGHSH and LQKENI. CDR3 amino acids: CASSPPSQGVGGYTF. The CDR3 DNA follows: TGTGCCAGCTCACCACCTAGCCAGGGCGTGGGAGGCTACACCTTC.

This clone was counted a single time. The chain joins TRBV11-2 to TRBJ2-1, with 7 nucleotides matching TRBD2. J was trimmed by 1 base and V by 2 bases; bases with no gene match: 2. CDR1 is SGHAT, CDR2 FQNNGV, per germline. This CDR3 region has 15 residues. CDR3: CASSLTGGSYNEQFF. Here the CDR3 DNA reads TGTGCCAGCAGCTTAACGGGAGGTTCCTACAATGAGCAGTTCTTC.

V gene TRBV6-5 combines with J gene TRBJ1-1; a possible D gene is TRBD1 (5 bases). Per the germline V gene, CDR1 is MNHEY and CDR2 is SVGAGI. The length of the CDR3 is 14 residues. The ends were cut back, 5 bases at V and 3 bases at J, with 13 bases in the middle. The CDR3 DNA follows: TGTGCCAGCAGTACACTTACAGGATACACTGAAGCTTTCTTT. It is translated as CASSTLTGYTEAFF.

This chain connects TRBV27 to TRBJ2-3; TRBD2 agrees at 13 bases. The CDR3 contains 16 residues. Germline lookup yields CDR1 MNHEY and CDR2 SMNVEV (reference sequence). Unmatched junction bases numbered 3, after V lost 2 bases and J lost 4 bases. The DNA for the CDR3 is TGTGCCAGCAGTTTAGAAGGACTAGCGGGAGCAGATACGCAGTATTTT. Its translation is CASSLEGLAGADTQYF.

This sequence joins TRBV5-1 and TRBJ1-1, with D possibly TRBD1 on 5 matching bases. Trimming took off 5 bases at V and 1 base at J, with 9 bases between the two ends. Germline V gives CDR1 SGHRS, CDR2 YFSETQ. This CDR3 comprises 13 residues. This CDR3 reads CASRQQENTEAFF. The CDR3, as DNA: TGCGCCAGCAGACAACAGGAGAACACTGAAGCTTTCTTT. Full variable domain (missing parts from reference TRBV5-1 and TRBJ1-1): KAGVTQTPRYLIKTRGQQVTLSCSPISGHRSVSWYQQTPGQGLQFLFEYFSETQRNKGNFPGRFSGRQFSNSRSEMNVSTLELGDSALYLCASRQQENTEAFFGQGTRLTVV.

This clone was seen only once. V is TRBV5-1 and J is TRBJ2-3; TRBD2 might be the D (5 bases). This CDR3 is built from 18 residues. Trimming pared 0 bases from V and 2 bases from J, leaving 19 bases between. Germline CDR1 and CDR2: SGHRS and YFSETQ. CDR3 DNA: TGCGCCAGCAGCTTGGGCTCGTCGGGATCACTCTACACAGATACGCAGTATTTT. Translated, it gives CASSLGSSGSLYTDTQYF.

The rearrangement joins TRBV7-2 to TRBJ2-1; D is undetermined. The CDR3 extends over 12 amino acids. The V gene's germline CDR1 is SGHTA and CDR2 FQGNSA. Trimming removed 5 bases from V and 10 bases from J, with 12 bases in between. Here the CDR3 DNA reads TGTGCCAGCAGCATTTATTCTGTCGAGCAGTTCTTC. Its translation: CASSIYSVEQFF.

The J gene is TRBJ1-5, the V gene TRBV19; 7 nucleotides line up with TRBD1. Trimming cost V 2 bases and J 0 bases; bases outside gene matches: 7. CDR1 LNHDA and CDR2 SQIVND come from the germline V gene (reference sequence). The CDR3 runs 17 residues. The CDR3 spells CASSIRGQPLSNQPQHF. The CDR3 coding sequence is TGTGCCAGTAGTATAAGGGGACAGCCCCTTAGCAATCAGCCCCAGCATTTT.

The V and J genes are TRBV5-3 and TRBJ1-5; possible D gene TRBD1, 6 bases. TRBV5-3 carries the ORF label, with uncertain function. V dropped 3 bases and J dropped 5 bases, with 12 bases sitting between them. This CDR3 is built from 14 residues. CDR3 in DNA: TGTGCCAGAAGCTGGGGACACTTGGATCAGCCCCAGCATTTT. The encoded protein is CARSWGHLDQPQHF.

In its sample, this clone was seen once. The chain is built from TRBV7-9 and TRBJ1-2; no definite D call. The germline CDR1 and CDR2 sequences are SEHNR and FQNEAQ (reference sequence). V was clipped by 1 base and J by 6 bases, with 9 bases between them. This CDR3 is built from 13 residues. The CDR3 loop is CASSLEQAHGYTF. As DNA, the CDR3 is TGTGCCAGCAGCTTAGAGCAGGCCCATGGCTACACCTTC.

In DNA, the CDR3 is TGCGCCAGCAGCTTGGTTTCTAGCGGGAGTGGCGAGCAGTACTTC. Its protein product is CASSLVSSGSGEQYF. The chain has TRBV5-1 and TRBJ2-7; TRBD2 aligns across 10 bases. The CDR3 covers 15 residues. CDR1 and CDR2 (germline): SGHRS, YFSETQ. Losses at the gene ends were 0 bases for V and 6 bases for J; bases not matched to a gene: 6.

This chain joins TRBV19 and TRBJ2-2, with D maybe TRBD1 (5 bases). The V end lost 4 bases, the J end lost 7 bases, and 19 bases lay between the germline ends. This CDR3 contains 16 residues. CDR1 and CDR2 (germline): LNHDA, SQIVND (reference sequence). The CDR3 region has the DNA TGTGCCAGTAGTACCGGCCAGGGTTGGGGATACGGGGAGCTGTTTTTT. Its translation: CASSTGQGWGYGELFF.

CDR3 sequence: CASSLGSGMRQFF. The CDR3 DNA reads TGTGCCAGCAGCTTAGGGAGCGGGATGAGGCAGTTCTTC. The chain combines TRBV7-2 with TRBJ2-1; TRBD2 matches at 7 bases. From germline, CDR1 is SGHTA and CDR2 FQGNSA. The ends lost 1 base at V and 12 bases at J; junction bases unmatched: 6. The CDR3 is 13 residues long.

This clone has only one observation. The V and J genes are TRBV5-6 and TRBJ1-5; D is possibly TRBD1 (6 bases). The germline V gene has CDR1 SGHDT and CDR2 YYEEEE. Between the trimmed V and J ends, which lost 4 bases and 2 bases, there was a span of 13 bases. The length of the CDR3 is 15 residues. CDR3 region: CASSESGARNQPQHF. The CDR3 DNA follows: TGTGCCAGCAGCGAGTCAGGGGCCCGCAATCAGCCCCAGCATTTT. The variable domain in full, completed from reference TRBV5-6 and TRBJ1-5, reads DAGVTQSPTHLIKTRGQQVTLRCSPKSGHDTVSWYQQALGQGPQFIFQYYEEEERQRGNFPDRFSGHQFPNYSSELNVNALLLGDSALYLCASSESGARNQPQHFGDGTRLSIL.